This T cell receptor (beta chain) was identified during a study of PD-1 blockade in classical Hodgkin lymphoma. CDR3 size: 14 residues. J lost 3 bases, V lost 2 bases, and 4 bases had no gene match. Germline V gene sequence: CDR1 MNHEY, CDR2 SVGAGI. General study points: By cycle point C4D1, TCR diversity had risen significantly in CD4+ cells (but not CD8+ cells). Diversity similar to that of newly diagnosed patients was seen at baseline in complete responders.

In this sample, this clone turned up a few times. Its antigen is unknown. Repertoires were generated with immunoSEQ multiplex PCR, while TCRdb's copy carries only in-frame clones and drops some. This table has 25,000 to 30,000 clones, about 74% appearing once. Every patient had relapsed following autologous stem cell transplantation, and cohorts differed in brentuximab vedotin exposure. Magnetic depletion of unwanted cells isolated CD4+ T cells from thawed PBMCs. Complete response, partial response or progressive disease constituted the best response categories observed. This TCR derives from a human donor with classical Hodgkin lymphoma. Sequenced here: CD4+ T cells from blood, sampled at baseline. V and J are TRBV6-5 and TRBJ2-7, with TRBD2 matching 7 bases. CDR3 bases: TGTGCCAGCAGTTACCGTCTAGCGGACTACGAGCAGTACTTC. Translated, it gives CASSYRLADYEQYF.